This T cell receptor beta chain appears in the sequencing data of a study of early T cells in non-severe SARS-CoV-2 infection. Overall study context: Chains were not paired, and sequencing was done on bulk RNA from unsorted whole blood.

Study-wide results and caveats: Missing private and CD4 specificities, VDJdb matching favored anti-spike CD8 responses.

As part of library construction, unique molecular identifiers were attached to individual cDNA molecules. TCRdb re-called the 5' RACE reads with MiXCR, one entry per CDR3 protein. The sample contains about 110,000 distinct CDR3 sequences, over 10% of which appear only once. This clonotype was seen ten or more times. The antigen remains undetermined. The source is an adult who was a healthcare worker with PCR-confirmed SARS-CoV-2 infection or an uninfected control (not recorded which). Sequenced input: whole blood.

The CDR3 DNA reads as TGTGCCAGCAGCTTAGCGGTGCTCTCCTACGAGCAGTACTTC. Its protein is CASSLAVLSYEQYF. The chain carries TRBV7-9 and TRBJ2-7; D not resolved. Per germline, CDR1 SEHNR and CDR2 FQNEAQ (reference sequence). The CDR3 extends over 14 amino acids. Trimming cost V 0 bases and J 0 bases, with 6 bases left between them.